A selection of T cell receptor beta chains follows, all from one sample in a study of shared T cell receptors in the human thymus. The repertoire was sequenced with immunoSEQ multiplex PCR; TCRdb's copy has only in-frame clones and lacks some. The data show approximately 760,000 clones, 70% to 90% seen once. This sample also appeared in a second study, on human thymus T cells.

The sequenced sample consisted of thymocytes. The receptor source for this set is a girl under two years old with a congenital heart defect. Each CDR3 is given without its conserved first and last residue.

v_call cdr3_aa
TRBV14 ASSARQGRLSGANVLT
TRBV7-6 ASSLGRQGRVDTQY
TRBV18 ASSPPGDGGHYGYT
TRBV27 ASMGWGEPWAGNTIY
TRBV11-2 ASSPNRGGQGPYEQY
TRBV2 ASSLAHDRTLAKNIQY
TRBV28 ASSFPLGGENTGELF
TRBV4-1 ASSQVLDYGYT
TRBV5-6 ASSLRSRGGINIQY
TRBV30 AWSLVDIPDCLSTDTQY
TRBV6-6 ASSYYRGERLF
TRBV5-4 ASSLAGGNQPQH
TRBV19 ATLRTGGYGYT
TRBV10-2 ASRPHKRTGEGGGNTIY
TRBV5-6 ASSLFRVPQENTEAF
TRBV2 ASRYRVTGANVLT
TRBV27 ASGRDKEQF
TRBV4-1 ASSQTSPYT
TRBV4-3 ASSQGRTGGEGGGLF
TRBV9 ASSVEWRDNSPLH
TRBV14 ASSGEGEAEAF
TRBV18 ASSPPRRGPYEQY
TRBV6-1 ASSEARDRTSSGANVLT
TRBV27 ASSPTGIYGYT
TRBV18 ASSRRPGASGTAKPMNTEAF
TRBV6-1 ASTPRDRGTDTQY
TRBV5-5 ASSGGSGGFSYEQY
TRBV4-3 ASSPTGTGKRQY
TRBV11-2 ASSLKGGYAETQY
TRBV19 ASTPGAGDAKSPLH